Below, 9 T cell receptor beta chains from the same sample are listed, as sequenced in a study of glioma-infiltrating T cells after dendritic cell vaccination. Clones were sequenced by immunoSEQ multiplex PCR, and TCRdb holds only the in-frame ones, with some missing. The repertoire includes more than 95,000 clones, around 89% of them detected once, and approximately 2.7% sits in the top ten. Time point given: after dendritic cell vaccination, including at tumor progression/relapse. The source was blood, collected after dendritic cell vaccination. Receptors were obtained from a human donor with glioblastoma.

The chain has TRBV10-2 and TRBJ1-1; D is perhaps TRBD1 (5 bases). Trimming left V 4 bases short and J 0 bases short, with 9 bases between. The CDR3 is made up of 14 amino acids. Germline CDR1 and CDR2: WSHSY and SAAADI. CDR3 residues: CASSGRQMNTEAFF. The CDR3 region has the DNA TGCGCCAGCAGTGGTAGACAGATGAACACTGAAGCTTTCTTT.

The V and J genes are TRBV1 and TRBJ1-5; TRBD1, as called in the table, went unchecked against the DNA. TRBV1 has pseudogene status. The CDR3 loop spans 15 amino acids. CDR3 protein: CTSSQDSQVGQPQHF. CDR3 DNA: TGCACCAGCAGCCAAGATTCACAGGTTGGTCAGCCCCAGCATTTT.

The chain recombines TRBV6-4 with TRBJ2-1; weak D call: TRBD1 (6 bases). Germline CDR1 reads MRHNA; CDR2 reads SNTAGT. This CDR3 has 15 residues. V lost 8 bases to trimming and J lost 1 base, with 15 bases between them. Here the CDR3 reads CASRRTGQSYNEQFF. The CDR3 DNA follows: TGTGCCAGCCGTCGTACCGGACAGTCCTACAATGAGCAGTTCTTC.

This clone came up once. The gene calls are TRBV5-1 and TRBJ2-1, with D possibly TRBD2 on 5 matching bases. The CDR3 is 14 amino acids. V was clipped by 4 bases and J by 7 bases, with 15 bases between them. The germline V gene encodes CDR1 SGHRS and CDR2 YFSETQ. The CDR3 DNA follows: TGCGCCAGCAGCGCGGACGTTCTAGCTAATGAGCAGTTCTTC. It codes for CASSADVLANEQFF.

This chain joins TRBV6-1 and TRBJ1-2; D call uncertain. The CDR3 totals 13 residues. Germline CDR1 and CDR2: MNHNS and SASEGT. Trimming removed 3 bases from V and 6 bases from J, with 11 bases in between. The CDR3 nucleotides read TGTGCCAGCAGTGAGTTGGCCGGGGATGGCTACACCTTC. It yields the protein CASSELAGDGYTF.

The chain carries TRBV9 and TRBJ2-2; 13 bases are a match to TRBD2. J gave up 6 bases and V 2 bases, and 4 bases lay outside the gene matches. This CDR3 is 16 amino acids long. Germline V CDR1 and CDR2: SGDLS, YYNGEE. The CDR3 DNA follows: TGTGCCAGCAGCGTGGGGACTAGCGGGACTCCCGGGGAGCTGTTTTTT. It is translated as CASSVGTSGTPGELFF.

The genes are TRBV5-1 and TRBJ2-1; D possibly corresponds to TRBD2 (7 bases). The CDR3 contains 15 residues. From germline, CDR1 is SGHRS and CDR2 YFSETQ. Trimming removed 7 bases at V and 8 bases at J, with 22 bases between. CDR3 in amino acids: CASSPGGGGSHEQFF. The CDR3 DNA is TGCGCCAGCTCCCCCGGGGGCGGGGGATCCCATGAGCAGTTCTTC.

The V gene is TRBV29-1, the J gene TRBJ1-2, with D unresolved. V was clipped by 5 bases and J by 0 bases, with 10 bases between them. The length of the CDR3 is 13 residues. Germline V gene data show CDR1 as SQVTM and CDR2 as ANQGSEA. The CDR3 loop reads CSVNSGTNYGYTF. As DNA, the CDR3 is TGCAGCGTTAACTCAGGAACTAACTATGGCTACACCTTC.

In DNA, the CDR3 is TGTGCCAGCAGCTTGGCGGCTAGCGGGTCTGTCGGGGAGCTGTTTTTT. It translates to CASSLAASGSVGELFF. V and J are TRBV5-4 and TRBJ2-2; TRBD2 agrees at 8 bases. CDR3 size: 16 residues. Germline assignment: CDR1 SGHNT and CDR2 YYREEE (reference sequence). V was clipped by 0 bases and J by 7 bases; unmatched bases: 8.